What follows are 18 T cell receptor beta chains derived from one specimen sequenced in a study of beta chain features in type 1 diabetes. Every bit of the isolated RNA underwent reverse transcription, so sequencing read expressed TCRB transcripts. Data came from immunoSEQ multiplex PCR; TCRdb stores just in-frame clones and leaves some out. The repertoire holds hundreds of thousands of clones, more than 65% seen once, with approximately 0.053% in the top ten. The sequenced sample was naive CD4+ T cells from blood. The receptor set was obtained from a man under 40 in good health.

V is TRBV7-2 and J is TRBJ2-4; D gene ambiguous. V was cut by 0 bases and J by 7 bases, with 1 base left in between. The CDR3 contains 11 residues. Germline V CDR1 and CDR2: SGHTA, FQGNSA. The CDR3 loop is CASSLANIQYF. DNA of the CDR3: TGTGCCAGCAGCTTAGCCAACATTCAGTACTTC.

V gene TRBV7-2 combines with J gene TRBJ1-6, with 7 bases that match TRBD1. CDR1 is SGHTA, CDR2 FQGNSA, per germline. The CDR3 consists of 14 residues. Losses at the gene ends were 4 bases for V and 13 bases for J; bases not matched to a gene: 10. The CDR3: CASSSTGTPSPLHF. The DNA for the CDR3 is TGTGCCAGCAGCTCGACAGGGACCCCGTCGCCCCTCCACTTT.

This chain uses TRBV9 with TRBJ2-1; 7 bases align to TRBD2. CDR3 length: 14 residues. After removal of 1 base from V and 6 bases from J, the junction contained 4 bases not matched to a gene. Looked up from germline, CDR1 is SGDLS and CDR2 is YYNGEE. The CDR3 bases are TGTGCCAGCAGCGTAAGCGGGATGGGCAATGAGCAGTTCTTC. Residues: CASSVSGMGNEQFF.

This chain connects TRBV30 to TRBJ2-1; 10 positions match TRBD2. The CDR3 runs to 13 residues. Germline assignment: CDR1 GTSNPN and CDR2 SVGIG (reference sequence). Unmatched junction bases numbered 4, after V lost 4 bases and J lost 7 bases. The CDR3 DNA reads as TGTGCCTGGATGCTAGCGGGAGATAATGAGCAGTTCTTC. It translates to CAWMLAGDNEQFF.

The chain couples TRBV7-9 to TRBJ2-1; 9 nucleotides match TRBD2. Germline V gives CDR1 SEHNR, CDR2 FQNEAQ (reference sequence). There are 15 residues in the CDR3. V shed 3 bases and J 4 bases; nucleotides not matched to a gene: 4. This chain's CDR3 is CASSLNSGRYNEQFF. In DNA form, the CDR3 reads TGTGCCAGCAGCTTGAACAGCGGGAGGTACAATGAGCAGTTCTTC.

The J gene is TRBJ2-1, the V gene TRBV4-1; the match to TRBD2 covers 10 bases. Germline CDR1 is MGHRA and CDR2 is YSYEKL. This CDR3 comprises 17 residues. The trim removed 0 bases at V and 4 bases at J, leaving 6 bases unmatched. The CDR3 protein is CASSQDSGLAAYNEQFF. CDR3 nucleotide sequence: TGCGCCAGCAGCCAAGATAGTGGACTAGCGGCATACAATGAGCAGTTCTTC.

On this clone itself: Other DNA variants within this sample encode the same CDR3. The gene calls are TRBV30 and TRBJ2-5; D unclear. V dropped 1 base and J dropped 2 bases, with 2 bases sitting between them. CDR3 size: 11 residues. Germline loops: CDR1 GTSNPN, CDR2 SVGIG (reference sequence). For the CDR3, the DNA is TGTGCCTGGAGTGGGCAAGAGACCCAGTACTTC. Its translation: CAWSGQETQYF.

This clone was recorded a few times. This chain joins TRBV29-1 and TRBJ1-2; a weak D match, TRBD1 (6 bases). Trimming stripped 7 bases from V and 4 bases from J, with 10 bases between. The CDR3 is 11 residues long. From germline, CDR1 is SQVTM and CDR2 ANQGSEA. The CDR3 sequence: CSAQGIYGYTF. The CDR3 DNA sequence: TGCAGCGCTCAGGGGATCTATGGCTACACCTTC. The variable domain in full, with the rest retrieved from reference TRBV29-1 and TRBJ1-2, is SAVISQKPSRDICQRGTSLTIQCQVDSQVTMMFWYRQQPGQSLTLIATANQGSEATYESGFVIDKFPISRPNLTFSTLTVSNMSPEDSSIYLCSAQGIYGYTFGSGTRLTVV.

The CDR3 sequence is CASSQAASGIYNEQFF. The DNA for the CDR3 is TGCGCCAGCAGCCAAGCCGCTAGCGGGATTTACAATGAGCAGTTCTTC. V is TRBV4-3 and J is TRBJ2-1; 9 positions agree with TRBD2. The ends lost 1 base at V and 4 bases at J; junction bases unmatched: 5. Germline V gene sequence: CDR1 LGHNA, CDR2 YSLEER. The CDR3 covers 16 residues.

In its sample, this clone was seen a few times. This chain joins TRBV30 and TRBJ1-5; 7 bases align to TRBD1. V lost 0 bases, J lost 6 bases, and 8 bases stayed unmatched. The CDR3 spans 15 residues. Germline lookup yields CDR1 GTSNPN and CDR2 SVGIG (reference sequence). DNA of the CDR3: TGTGCCTGGAGTGTACGGAGACAGGGAAGTCAGCCCCAGCATTTT. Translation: CAWSVRRQGSQPQHF. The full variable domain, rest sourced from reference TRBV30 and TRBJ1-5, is SQTIHQWPATLVQPVGSPLSLECTVEGTSNPNLYWYRQAAGRGLQLLFYSVGIGQISSEVPQNLSASRPQDRQFILSSKKLLLSDSGFYLCAWSVRRQGSQPQHFGDGTRLSIL.

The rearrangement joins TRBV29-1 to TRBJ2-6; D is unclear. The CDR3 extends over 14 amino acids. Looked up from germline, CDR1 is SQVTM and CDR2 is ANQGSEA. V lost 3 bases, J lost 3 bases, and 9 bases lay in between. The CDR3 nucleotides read TGCAGCGTTGATGAGGCAAGTGGGGCCAACGTCCTGACTTTC. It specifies CSVDEASGANVLTF.

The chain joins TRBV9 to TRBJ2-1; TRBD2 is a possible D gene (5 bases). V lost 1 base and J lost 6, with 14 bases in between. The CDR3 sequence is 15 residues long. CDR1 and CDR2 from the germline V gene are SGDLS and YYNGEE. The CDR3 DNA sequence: TGTGCCAGCAGCGTAACCCCAACGGAGGCCAATGAGCAGTTCTTC. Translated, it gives CASSVTPTEANEQFF. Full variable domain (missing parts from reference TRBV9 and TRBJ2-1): DSGVTQTPKHLITATGQRVTLRCSPRSGDLSVYWYQQSLDQGLQFLIQYYNGEERAKGNILERFSAQQFPDLHSELNLSSLELGDSALYFCASSVTPTEANEQFFGPGTRLTVL.

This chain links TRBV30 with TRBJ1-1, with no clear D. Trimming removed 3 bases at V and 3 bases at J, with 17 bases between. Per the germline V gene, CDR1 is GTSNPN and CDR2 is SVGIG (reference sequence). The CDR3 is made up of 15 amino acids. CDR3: CAWRAMYGVDTEAFF. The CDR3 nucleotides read TGTGCCTGGAGGGCTATGTACGGGGTTGACACTGAAGCTTTCTTT.

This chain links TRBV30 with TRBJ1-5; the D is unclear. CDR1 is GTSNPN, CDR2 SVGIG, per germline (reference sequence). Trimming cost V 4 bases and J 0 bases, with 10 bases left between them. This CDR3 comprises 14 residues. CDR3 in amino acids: CAWTPRNSNQPQHF. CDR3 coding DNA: TGTGCCTGGACGCCCCGCAATAGCAATCAGCCCCAGCATTTT.

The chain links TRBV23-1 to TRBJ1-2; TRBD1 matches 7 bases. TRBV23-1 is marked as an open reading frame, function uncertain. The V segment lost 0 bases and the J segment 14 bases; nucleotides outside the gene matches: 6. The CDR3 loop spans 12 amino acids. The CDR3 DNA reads TGCGCCAGCAGTCAATCTGGGACAGCTCAAACCTTC. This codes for CASSQSGTAQTF.

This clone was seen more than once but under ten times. CDR3 residues: CASRPDQETQYF. Here the CDR3 DNA reads TGCGCCAGCAGGCCTGACCAAGAGACCCAGTACTTC. The chain joins TRBV5-1 to TRBJ2-5, with D uncertain. V was clipped by 5 bases and J by 0 bases, with 5 bases between them. The CDR3 consists of 12 residues. Germline V gene lookup returns CDR1 SGHRS and CDR2 YFSETQ. Complete variable domain (other parts from reference TRBV5-1 and TRBJ2-5): KAGVTQTPRYLIKTRGQQVTLSCSPISGHRSVSWYQQTPGQGLQFLFEYFSETQRNKGNFPGRFSGRQFSNSRSEMNVSTLELGDSALYLCASRPDQETQYFGPGTRLLVL.

The CDR3 DNA sequence: TGCGCCAGCAGCCAAGGGCTAGCGGTCCACAATGAGCAGTTCTTC. Its translation is CASSQGLAVHNEQFF. V is TRBV4-1 and J is TRBJ2-1; TRBD2 matches at 7 bases. Unmatched junction bases numbered 5, after V lost 1 base and J lost 5 bases. The CDR3 is 15 amino acids. Germline loops: CDR1 MGHRA, CDR2 YSYEKL.

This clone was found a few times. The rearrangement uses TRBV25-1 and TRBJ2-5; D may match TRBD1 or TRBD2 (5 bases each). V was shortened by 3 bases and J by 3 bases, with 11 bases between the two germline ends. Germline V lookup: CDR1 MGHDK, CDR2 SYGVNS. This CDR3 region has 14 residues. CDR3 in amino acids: CASSELGAKETQYF. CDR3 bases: TGTGCCAGCAGTGAGCTCGGGGCAAAAGAGACCCAGTACTTC. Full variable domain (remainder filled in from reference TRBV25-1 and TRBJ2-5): EADIYQTPRYLVIGTGKKITLECSQTMGHDKMYWYQQDPGMELHLIHYSYGVNSTEKGDLSSESTVSRIRTEHFPLTLESARPSHTSQYLCASSELGAKETQYFGPGTRLLVL.